These 15 T cell receptor beta chains originate from one sample sequenced in a study of CD8 T cells in ankylosing spondylitis. TCRdb processed the 5' RACE reads anew with MiXCR; each CDR3 protein has one entry. The table includes 200,000 to 250,000 distinct CDR3 sequences, about a quarter detected once. Sequencing was carried out using blood, either unsorted or a sorted T cell fraction (not recorded which). These receptors were collected from a male donor with ankylosing spondylitis or in good health (not recorded which).

The chain recombines TRBV20-1 with TRBJ1-2; D possibly corresponds to TRBD1 (5 bases). CDR1 and CDR2 from the germline V gene are DFQATT and SNEGSKA (reference sequence). This CDR3 has 14 residues. Trimming stripped 3 bases from V and 0 bases from J, with 11 bases between. CDR3 DNA: TGCAGTGCTAGCCTGACAGTCCCTAACTATGGCTACACCTTC. It yields the protein CSASLTVPNYGYTF.

The gene calls are TRBV20-1 and TRBJ2-7; D call uncertain. Germline V gene data show CDR1 as DFQATT and CDR2 as SNEGSKA (reference sequence). This CDR3 has 12 amino acids. The V end lost 3 bases, the J end lost 2 bases, and 8 bases lay between the germline ends. In DNA form, the CDR3 reads TGCAGTGCTAGCGTCGAAGCCTACGAGCAGTACTTC. As protein: CSASVEAYEQYF.

In its sample, this clonotype was seen many times. Written as DNA, the CDR3 is TGTGCCAGCAGCCACGGGCTAGAATTTGAGCAGTTCTTC. Its protein product is CASSHGLEFEQFF. The rearrangement joins TRBV6-1 to TRBJ2-1; D remains ambiguous. V was cut by 6 bases and J by 9 bases, with 15 bases left in between. CDR1 MNHNS and CDR2 SASEGT come from the germline V gene. The CDR3 has 13 residues.

This clonotype was seen repeatedly, ten times or more. V and J are TRBV7-6 and TRBJ2-7; 9 bases align to TRBD1. CDR1 is SGHVS, CDR2 FNYEAQ, per germline. This CDR3 is built from 15 residues. Trimming cost V 6 bases and J 4 bases; bases outside gene matches: 10. The CDR3 DNA reads as TGTGCCAGCAGTGGACAGGGGAGAGGTGGTTACGAGCAGTACTTC. Its translation is CASSGQGRGGYEQYF.

This clonotype was seen ten or more times. The V gene is TRBV20-1, the J gene TRBJ2-3, with 11 bases aligning to TRBD2. With V trimmed by 4 bases and J by 3 bases, 3 bases remained unmatched. CDR1 and CDR2 (germline): DFQATT, SNEGSKA (reference sequence). The CDR3 length is 14 residues. DNA for the CDR3: TGCAGTGCTACCGGGACTAGCGGTACAGATACGCAGTATTTT. Amino acid sequence: CSATGTSGTDTQYF.

This clonotype was seen a few times. The chain joins TRBV20-1 to TRBJ2-1; TRBD2 aligns across 11 bases. Germline CDR1 and CDR2: DFQATT and SNEGSKA (reference sequence). This CDR3 contains 14 residues. The trim removed 3 bases at V and 7 bases at J, leaving 5 bases unmatched. DNA of the CDR3: TGCAGTGCTAGGGTTAGCGGGAGGGCAAATGAGCAGTTCTTC. Protein product: CSARVSGRANEQFF.

This clonotype has a count of ten or more. The CDR3 sequence: CASSLGTSATYEQYF. CDR3 DNA sequence: TGTGCCAGCAGCTTAGGGACTAGCGCCACCTACGAGCAGTACTTC. V and J are TRBV7-2 and TRBJ2-7; TRBD2 aligns across 9 bases. CDR1 is SGHTA and CDR2 is FQGNSA in the germline V gene. The V segment lost 1 base and the J segment 2 bases; nucleotides outside the gene matches: 3. This CDR3 has 15 residues.

With regard to this clonotype: This may arise from a read error, as a much more abundant clone is one base away. This chain uses TRBV12-3 or TRBV12-4 with TRBJ1-5; the D gene is possibly TRBD1 (6 bases). The CDR3 runs 18 residues. The CDR3 loop reads CPSSLVVGGLGGNQPQHF. The CDR3 DNA reads as TGTCCCAGCAGTTTGGTTGTGGGGGGCCTGGGGGGCAATCAGCCCCAGCATTTT.

This clonotype has only one observation. The V and J genes are TRBV25-1 and TRBJ2-7; no clear D. The germline gives CDR1 MGHDK, CDR2 SYGVNS. This CDR3 is built from 14 residues. The V end lost 6 bases, the J end lost 3 bases, and 15 bases lay between the germline ends. CDR3 protein: CASSDPVQIYEQYF. The CDR3 nucleotides read TGTGCCAGCAGCGACCCCGTACAAATCTACGAGCAGTACTTC.

In its sample, this clonotype was seen many times. J is TRBJ2-3 and V is TRBV10-3; D possibly corresponds to TRBD2 (6 bases). The CDR3 loop spans 13 amino acids. Germline CDR1 ENHRY, CDR2 SYGVKD. V dropped 7 bases and J dropped 2 bases, with 10 bases sitting between them. CDR3 residues: CAITREATDTQYF. The CDR3 DNA sequence: TGTGCCATCACCAGGGAGGCCACAGATACGCAGTATTTT.

This clonotype was detected ten times or more. The V call is TRBV6-1, the J call TRBJ1-2, with TRBD1 matching over 11 bases. The germline gives CDR1 MNHNS, CDR2 SASEGT. Germline trimming cut 5 bases from V and 5 bases from J; bases unmatched to any gene: 4. This CDR3 has 14 residues. CDR3 loop: CASSTGQGAYGYTF. The CDR3 nucleotides read TGTGCCAGCAGTACCGGACAGGGGGCTTATGGCTACACCTTC.

A remark on this clonotype: A much bigger clone sits one base away, suggesting this may be a read error. This chain links TRBV6-1 with TRBJ2-5, with TRBD1 identical over 8 bases. Germline V CDR1 and CDR2: MNHNS, SASEGT. The CDR3 contains 15 residues. Here the CDR3 reads CSSSEELRGLETQYF. The CDR3 bases are TGTTCCAGCAGTGAAGAGCTCAGGGGGCTAGAGACCCAGTACTTC.

This clonotype was picked up many times. The genes are TRBV11-2 and TRBJ2-7; 7 bases align to TRBD1. The CDR3 contains 14 residues. Trimming at V came to 1 base and at J to 2 bases, leaving 2 bases not matched to a gene. CDR1 is SGHAT and CDR2 is FQNNGV in the germline V gene. CDR3 DNA sequence: TGTGCCAGCAGCTTAGCGGGACAGCCCTACGAGCAGTACTTC. This gives the protein CASSLAGQPYEQYF.

The chain uses TRBV20-1 and TRBJ2-5, with TRBD1 matching over 8 bases. CDR1 DFQATT and CDR2 SNEGSKA come from the germline V gene (reference sequence). Trimming took 6 bases from V and 5 from J; bases not matched to a gene: 5. The length of the CDR3 is 12 residues. CDR3 protein: CSAKDRVETQYF. The CDR3 bases are TGCAGTGCAAAGGACAGGGTGGAGACCCAGTACTTC.

The table lists this clonotype with a few counts. V gene TRBV12-3 or TRBV12-4 combines with J gene TRBJ2-5; 7 bases line up with TRBD2. This CDR3 has 14 residues. J gave up 5 bases and V 5 bases, and 8 bases lay outside the gene matches. CDR3 sequence: CASSPWEGRETQYF. For the CDR3, the DNA is TGTGCCAGCAGTCCCTGGGAGGGGCGGGAGACCCAGTACTTC.